This T cell receptor beta chain was documented in a study of regulatory T cells in long-lasting Graves disease. Study-wide context: For a period under 3 months, newly diagnosed Graves' patients had taken antithyroid drugs.

Study observations and caveats: TRBV28 was favored in persistent disease, as were TRBJ1-2 and TRBJ2-5.

Researchers made TCR beta libraries by using iRepertoire HTBI primers and running Arm-PCR on CDR3 regions. TCRdb processed the multiplex PCR reads anew with MiXCR; each CDR3 protein has one entry. The table shows some 250,000 distinct CDR3 sequences, with 15% to 20% occurring only once. Ten or more counts support this clonotype. Its antigen is undetermined. Documented time point: newly diagnosed GD, antithyroid drugs for less than 3 months. Extracted RNA from PBMCs served as the source of the TCR library. CDR3 size: 14 residues. Trimming removed 6 bases at V and 5 bases at J, with 18 bases between. Germline CDR1 reads DFQATT; CDR2 reads SNEGSKA (reference sequence). The data also belong to a second study, concerning T cells in Graves' hyperthyroidism and ophthalmopathy. As that study records: By a 13 V-J model, ophthalmopathy was set apart from stable hyperthyroidism.

The TCR sequence derives from a woman in her 30s with Graves disease. The input for sequencing was peripheral blood mononuclear cells (PBMCs), taken at new diagnosis, from a patient treated with antithyroid drugs. The chain combines TRBV20-1 with TRBJ2-3, with D possibly matching TRBD2 (7 bases). CDR3 nucleotide sequence: TGCAGTGCGCAGAGGCGGGGGCCCCGAGATACGCAGTATTTT. Its protein product is CSAQRRGPRDTQYF.